What follows is one T cell receptor beta chain and its context. Original data processing: Cell counts per sample came from amplifying reference gene primers. Data came from immunoSEQ multiplex PCR; TCRdb stores just in-frame clones and leaves some out. V, J and clone size derive from that table, while D and trimming were established from the DNA sequence. Of a few hundred thousand clones listed, around 85% are singletons. This sample is drawn from a study of blood T cell repertoires in COVID-19. Turning to the study itself: Some COVID-19 samples were acute and others convalescent; all came from the United States, Italy and Spain. Nucleic acid was either cDNA or gDNA, and it came from T cells, B-cell-depleted T cells, or PBMCs.

The CDR3 has 16 residues. V lost 5 bases, J lost 9 bases, and 13 bases stayed unmatched. Germline V gene lookup returns CDR1 SGHTA and CDR2 FQGTGA. The specimen was peripheral blood. The source of this sequence is a woman younger than 35 with acute or convalescent COVID-19. The genes are TRBV7-3 and TRBJ1-6; 7 bases map to TRBD1. The CDR3, as DNA: TGTGCCAGCAGCGAGGGGGCGGCGACAGCGAGTTCACCCCTCCACTTT. It yields the protein CASSEGAATASSPLHF.